This entry lists 15 T cell receptor beta chains sequenced from one sample in a study of blood T cell repertoires in COVID-19. The table came from immunoSEQ multiplex PCR; TCRdb's copy has only in-frame clones and leaves some out. The table lists approximately 480,000 clones, roughly nine tenths of them singletons, with roughly 0.92% in the top ten. The material sequenced was peripheral blood. The receptors derive from a man in his late teens or twenties with COVID-19, enrolled during active disease.

V is TRBV5-4 and J is TRBJ2-4, with a possible D match to TRBD1 (6 bases). Trimming removed 3 bases at V and 5 bases at J, with 12 bases between. Per germline, CDR1 SGHNT and CDR2 YYREEE (reference sequence). This CDR3 has 14 residues. The CDR3 here is CASSSQGHQNIQYF. The CDR3 DNA reads as TGTGCCAGCAGCTCGCAGGGACACCAAAACATTCAGTACTTC.

The V call is TRBV5-4, the J call TRBJ1-1; tentatively, D is TRBD1 (5 bases). The CDR3 is 12 amino acids. Germline CDR1 SGHNT, CDR2 YYREEE (reference sequence). V shed 4 bases and J shed 11 bases, with 15 bases lying between them. The CDR3 DNA is TGTGCCAGCAGCCGCCCCAGGGAGGCGGCTTTCTTT. It is translated as CASSRPREAAFF.

The chain has TRBV30 and TRBJ1-2, with unresolved D. Germline CDR1 and CDR2: GTSNPN and SVGIG (reference sequence). Trimming shortened V by 2 bases and J by 6 bases, and 13 bases separated the two germline ends. This CDR3 comprises 13 residues. The CDR3 loop is CAWSLVGRHGYTF. The CDR3 nucleotides are TGTGCCTGGAGTTTAGTCGGGAGGCATGGCTACACCTTC.

The rearrangement uses TRBV3-1 (or the pseudogene TRBV3-2) and TRBJ2-2, with 8 bases matching TRBD1. The CDR3 consists of 16 residues. CDR1 LGHDT and CDR2 YNNKEL come from the germline V gene (reference sequence). V trimming: 1 base; J trimming: 5 bases; junction bases outside the gene matches: 6. CDR3 bases: TGTGCCAGCAGCCAAGGGAGGACAGGGAGGACCGGGGAGCTGTTTTTT. It specifies CASSQGRTGRTGELFF.

The chain carries TRBV5-1 and TRBJ2-5; TRBD1 aligns across 9 bases. CDR1 SGHRS and CDR2 YFSETQ come from the germline V gene. The CDR3 totals 13 residues. With 5 bases clipped from V and 3 bases from J, the junction kept 2 bases outside the gene matches. The CDR3 loop is CASRWTGEETQYF. The CDR3 DNA follows: TGCGCCAGCAGGTGGACAGGGGAAGAGACCCAGTACTTC.

The chain combines TRBV6-5 with TRBJ1-2; D remains unclear. V was clipped by 0 bases and J by 2 bases, with 7 bases between them. The CDR3 spans 14 residues. The germline V gene encodes CDR1 MNHEY and CDR2 SVGAGI. This CDR3 reads CASSYSNRNYGYTF. CDR3 bases: TGTGCCAGCAGTTACTCGAACAGAAACTATGGCTACACCTTC.

Written as DNA, the CDR3 is TGTGCCAGCAGCGCGTACGATGAGCAGTTCTTC. Translated, it gives CASSAYDEQFF. The chain combines TRBV6-5 with TRBJ2-1; no reliable D call. Germline values: CDR1 MNHEY, CDR2 SVGAGI. The length of the CDR3 is 11 residues. Trimming removed 6 bases at V and 8 bases at J, with 8 bases between.

The genes are TRBV19 and TRBJ2-7, with 10 bases fitting TRBD1. Germline V gene lookup returns CDR1 LNHDA and CDR2 SQIVND (reference sequence). This CDR3 is 15 amino acids long. Unmatched junction bases numbered 5, after V lost 4 bases and J lost 2 bases. CDR3 region: CASSSGTGATYEQYF. CDR3 nucleotides: TGTGCCAGTAGTAGCGGGACAGGGGCCACCTACGAGCAGTACTTC.

CDR3 DNA sequence: TGTGCCAGCTCAACACAGGGCAAGGGGACTGAAGCTTTCTTT. This translates into CASSTQGKGTEAFF. The chain links TRBV18 to TRBJ1-1, with a possible D match to TRBD1 (6 bases). Germline values: CDR1 KGHSH, CDR2 LQKENI. The V end lost 5 bases, the J end lost 5 bases, and 15 bases lay between the germline ends. This CDR3 spans 14 amino acids.

The chain combines TRBV6-4 with TRBJ2-1; weak D call: TRBD1 (5 bases). Trimming removed 6 bases at V and 13 bases at J, with 16 bases between. Per the germline V gene, CDR1 is MRHNA and CDR2 is SNTAGT. The CDR3 is 12 amino acids. The DNA of the CDR3 is TGTGCCAGCAGGGGTATTCAGGGCCGCCAGTTCTTC. As protein: CASRGIQGRQFF.

This rearrangement joins TRBV29-1 to TRBJ1-2; maybe TRBD1 (5 bases). V shed 5 bases and J shed 4 bases, with 11 bases lying between them. The CDR3 spans 12 residues. Germline values: CDR1 SQVTM, CDR2 ANQGSEA. CDR3 loop: CSVYGGAYGYTF. CDR3 nucleotide sequence: TGCAGCGTTTACGGGGGTGCCTATGGCTACACCTTC.

As DNA, the CDR3 is TGTGCCAGCAGCCCCGGGGGGAGGCAGAGGAGGAACACTGAAGCTTTCTTT. Translating gives CASSPGGRQRRNTEAFF. This sequence joins TRBV11-2 and TRBJ1-1; TRBD1 might be the D (5 bases). V was clipped by 5 bases and J by 1 base, with 20 bases between them. CDR3 length: 17 amino acids. Germline CDR1 and CDR2: SGHAT and FQNNGV.

The rearrangement uses TRBV3-1 (or the pseudogene TRBV3-2) and TRBJ1-3; 7 nucleotides line up with TRBD1. This CDR3 contains 14 residues. Trimming cost V 1 base and J 7 bases; bases outside gene matches: 4. The germline gives CDR1 LGHDT, CDR2 YNNKEL (reference sequence). CDR3 sequence reads: CASSQGARGNTIYF. CDR3 sequence (DNA): TGTGCCAGCAGCCAAGGCGCCAGGGGGAACACCATATATTTT.

The genes are TRBV25-1 and TRBJ2-5; D may be TRBD2 (7 bases). Per germline, CDR1 MGHDK and CDR2 SYGVNS. V shed 7 bases and J shed 5 bases, with 23 bases lying between them. There are 16 residues in the CDR3. CDR3 region: CASTQRLGGQDETQYF. CDR3 nucleotide sequence: TGTGCCAGCACCCAGCGGCTCGGGGGGCAGGATGAGACCCAGTACTTC.

This clone was picked up many times. The chain joins TRBV5-1 to TRBJ2-5; weak D call: TRBD2 (7 bases). The CDR3 runs 17 residues. CDR1 and CDR2 (germline): SGHRS, YFSETQ. The V and J ends lost 1 base and 5 bases respectively, with 21 bases between them. This chain's CDR3 is CASSLSSGGGGFETQYF. CDR3 in DNA: TGCGCCAGCAGCTTGAGTTCGGGGGGCGGTGGGTTTGAGACCCAGTACTTC.